This T cell receptor beta chain appears in the sequencing data of a study of cytomegalovirus exposure and HLA in healthy donors. The CDR3 consists of 13 residues. Germline CDR1 SGHAT, CDR2 FQNNGV. The germline V and J ends were trimmed by 3 bases and 8 bases, with 13 bases remaining between them. Both 60 Vbeta primers and 13 Jbeta primers went into the PCR. Method: immunoSEQ multiplex PCR; TCRdb's copy keeps in-frame clones and lacks some. The sample includes under 200,000 clones, roughly 70% of them seen just once. V and J are TRBV11-2 and TRBJ2-5; D not certain. The receptor was derived from a woman aged 40 to 50 in good health and CMV-seropositive. Input material: PBMCs. DNA for the CDR3: TGTGCCAGCAGCTTGCAGACCGCGACTACCCAGTACTTC. This encodes CASSLQTATTQYF.